The clone carrying this TCR beta chain has a count of ten or more. Its antigen is unidentified. This sample stems from a study of regulatory T cells in long-lasting Graves disease. Study-wide context: Positive TSH receptor antibodies alongside over 5 years of antithyroid drugs were what marked Graves' disease as persistent. The study, taken as a whole, reports: With 2,500 to 3,500 shared public clonotypes, persistent patients exceeded new patients, who shared approximately 880.

Investigators prepared the TCR beta libraries by applying iRepertoire HTBI primers and Arm-PCR of CDR3 regions. TCRdb redid the calling of the multiplex PCR reads with MiXCR, one entry per CDR3 protein. This table holds 390,000 or so distinct CDR3 sequences, roughly 20% found once. CDR1 MNHEY and CDR2 SMNVEV come from the germline V gene (reference sequence). V dropped 3 bases and J dropped 0 bases, with 11 bases sitting between them. There are 15 residues in the CDR3. Time point meaning: persistent/refractory GD, antithyroid drugs over 5 years with positive TRAb. The authors made the TCR library using RNA they extracted from PBMCs.

The sample in question was peripheral blood mononuclear cells (PBMCs), obtained when the disease was refractory, from a patient treated with antithyroid drugs. This TCR came from a woman aged 40 to 50 with Graves disease. The chain uses TRBV27 and TRBJ1-1; the D gene is possibly TRBD1 (5 bases). CDR3 nucleotides: TGTGCCAGCAGTTTTTGGGACCCCATGAACACTGAAGCTTTCTTT. Encoded protein: CASSFWDPMNTEAFF.